This paragraph covers one TCR beta chain sequence. Its antigen remains unknown. This sample stems from a study of T-cell memory formation after mild COVID-19. Study-wide findings and caveats: The study detected some responding clones in pre-infection memory, suggesting cross-reactive memory joined. Later expanders leaned toward CD4+, whereas clones contracting from day 15 to 85 were balanced CD4/CD8.

V was clipped by 1 base and J by 0 bases, with 7 bases between them. This CDR3 comprises 15 residues. Germline V CDR1 and CDR2: MNHEY, SVGEGT. 5'RACE with constant-segment primers built TCRalpha and TCRbeta cDNA libraries with UMIs. TCRdb re-called the 5' RACE reads through MiXCR, storing one row per CDR3 protein. This sample has 90,000 to 120,000 distinct CDR3 sequences, with over 13% found just once. The sample consisted of PBMCs or a T cell subset sorted from them (not recorded which). This chain connects TRBV6-2 or TRBV6-3 to TRBJ1-5; D unclear. The source is a young man who had mild COVID-19 (a few samples of this study predate the infection). Cell type and time point are not known. CDR3 DNA: TGTGCCAGCAGTTACTTCAGGTATAGCAATCAGCCCCAGCATTTT. Translating it yields CASSYFRYSNQPQHF.